This entry describes one T cell receptor beta chain. Its antigen is not identified. Produced via immunoSEQ multiplex PCR; TCRdb's table is partial and in-frame only. The sample shows roughly 80,000 clones, roughly four fifths of them seen only once. This sample stems from a study of T cell responses to AZD1222 COVID-19 vaccine. The study's findings and limits: Among those given AZD1222, only 6 or 7 were seropositive at baseline. All repertoire sampling was performed exclusively after the peak T cell response.

This CDR3 has 14 amino acids. V lost 7 bases to trimming and J lost 5 bases; unmatched junction nucleotides: 8. Germline V lookup: CDR1 SNHLY, CDR2 FYNNEI. The sequencing used peripheral blood, collected on day 0 of AZD1222 vaccination. The receptor's source is an adult in good health. V gene TRBV2 combines with J gene TRBJ1-1, with 9 bases that match TRBD1. The CDR3, as DNA: TGTGCCAGCAAATGGACAGGGGCGCTTACTGAAGCTTTCTTT. This gives the protein CASKWTGALTEAFF.